This record covers a single TCR beta chain. The antigen is unknown. Germline values: CDR1 MDHEN, CDR2 SYDVKM. This CDR3 is 14 amino acids long. The V and J ends lost 3 bases and 2 bases, in that order; junction bases with no gene match: 3. Assay used: immunoSEQ multiplex PCR; TCRdb lists only in-frame clones, some missing. The table includes 75,000 to 100,000 clones, around 90% detected once. This sample is drawn from a study of T cell responses to AZD1222 COVID-19 vaccine. Study-level background: Second doses that came at about 4 or about 12 weeks were put together. Findings of the study overall: The study found vaccine-associated CD4 TCRs spanning spike, dominant at 160-218 and 743-854. Clonal diversity was possibly underestimated, and white British individuals and females predominated among donors. Repertoire samples came only from after the peak T cell response.

The clonotype comes from an adult in good health. Sequencing was performed on peripheral blood, taken on day 0 of AZD1222 vaccination. This chain joins TRBV28 and TRBJ2-7; TRBD1 agrees at 8 bases. DNA of the CDR3: TGTGCCAGCAGTTTTAACAGGGGGGCCTACGAGCAGTACTTC. It specifies CASSFNRGAYEQYF. Looking up the rest from reference TRBV28 and TRBJ2-7 gives the full variable domain: DVKVTQSSRYLVKRTGEKVFLECVQDMDHENMFWYRQDPGLGLRLIYFSYDVKMKEKGDIPEGYSVSREKKERFSLILESASTNQTSMYLCASSFNRGAYEQYFGPGTRLTVT.